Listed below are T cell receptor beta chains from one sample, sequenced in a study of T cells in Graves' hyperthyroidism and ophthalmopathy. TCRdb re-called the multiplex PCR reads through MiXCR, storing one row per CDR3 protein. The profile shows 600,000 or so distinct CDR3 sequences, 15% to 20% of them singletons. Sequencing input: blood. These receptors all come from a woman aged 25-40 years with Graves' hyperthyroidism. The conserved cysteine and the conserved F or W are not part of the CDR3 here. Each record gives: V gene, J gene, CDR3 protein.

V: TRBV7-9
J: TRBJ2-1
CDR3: ASSFIGVSYNEQF

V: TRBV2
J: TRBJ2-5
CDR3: ASSELAGRETQY

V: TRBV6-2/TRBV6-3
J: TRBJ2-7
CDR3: ASSYSIQVPWEQY

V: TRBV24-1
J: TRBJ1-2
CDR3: ATEGQHYGYT

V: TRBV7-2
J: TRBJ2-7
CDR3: ASSLDRGATYEQY

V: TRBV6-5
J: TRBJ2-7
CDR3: ASSYPGNYEQY

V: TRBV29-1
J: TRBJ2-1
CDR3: SVEETSGRSGSYNEQF

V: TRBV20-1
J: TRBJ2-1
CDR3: SARDRGLAVYNEQF

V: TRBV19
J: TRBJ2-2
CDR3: ASWPSGVYTGELF

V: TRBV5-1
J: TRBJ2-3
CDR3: ASSRGLAGPTDTQY

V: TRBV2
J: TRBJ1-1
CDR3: ASSRTGGVSTEAF

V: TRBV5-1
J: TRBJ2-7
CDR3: ASATSGIEQY

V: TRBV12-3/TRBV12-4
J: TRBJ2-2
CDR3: ASRGLAGTGELF

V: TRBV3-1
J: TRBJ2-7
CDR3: ASSQTRGEQY

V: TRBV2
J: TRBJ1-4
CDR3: VAGADNEKLF

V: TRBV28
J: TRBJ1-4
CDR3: ASSLFGEREKLF

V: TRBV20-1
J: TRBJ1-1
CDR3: SAISGRDNTEAF

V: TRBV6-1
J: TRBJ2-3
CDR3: ASSPLSGQGFRDTQY

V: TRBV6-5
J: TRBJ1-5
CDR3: ASSYSRPVTPNQPQH

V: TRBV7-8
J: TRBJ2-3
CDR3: ASSLNSVLTDTQY

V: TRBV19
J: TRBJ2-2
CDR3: ASSRTGSSTGELF

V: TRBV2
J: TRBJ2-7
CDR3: ASMIAGEGYEQY

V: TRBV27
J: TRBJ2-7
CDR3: ASSLSLLNEQY

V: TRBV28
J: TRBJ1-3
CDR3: ASSPRAVRGNTIY

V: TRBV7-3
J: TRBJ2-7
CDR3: ASSRPGQAYEQY

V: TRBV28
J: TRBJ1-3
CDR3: ASTISSGNTIY

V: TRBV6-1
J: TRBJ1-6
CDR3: AIRTGTYNSPLH

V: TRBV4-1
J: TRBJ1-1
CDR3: ASTPIGDRGTEAF

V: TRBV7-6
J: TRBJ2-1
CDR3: ASSLGTGGVGNEQF

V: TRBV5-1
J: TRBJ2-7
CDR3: ASSLTSTYEQY

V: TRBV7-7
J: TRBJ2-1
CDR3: ASSLSSGIYNEQF

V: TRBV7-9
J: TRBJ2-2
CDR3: ASSKPDRDTGELF

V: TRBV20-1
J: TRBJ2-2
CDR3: SARGGRNTGELF

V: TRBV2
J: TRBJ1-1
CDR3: ASRWTGNTEAF

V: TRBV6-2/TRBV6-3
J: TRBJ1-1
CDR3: ASSYSATGDDTEAF

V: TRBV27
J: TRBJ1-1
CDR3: ASSSGQQNTEAF

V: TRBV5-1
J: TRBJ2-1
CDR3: ASSYQHPGLETVSVYNEQF

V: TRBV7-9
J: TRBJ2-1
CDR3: ASSLVGLAGGEEQF

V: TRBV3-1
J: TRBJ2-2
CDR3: ASSPVVDPARGGELF

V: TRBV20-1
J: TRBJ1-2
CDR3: SAKDRGYGYT

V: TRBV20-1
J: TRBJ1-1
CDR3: SARDRGWTEAF

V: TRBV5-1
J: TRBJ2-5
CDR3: ASSSSWPGGKETQY

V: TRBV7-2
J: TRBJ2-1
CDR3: ASSGKGFGWPYNEQF

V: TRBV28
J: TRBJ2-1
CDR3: ASSLAILAEQF

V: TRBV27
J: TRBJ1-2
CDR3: ASSLGELTFAYGYT

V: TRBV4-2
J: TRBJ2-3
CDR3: ASSQELGPTQY

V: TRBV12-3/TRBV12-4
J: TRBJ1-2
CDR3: ASSFPQTGFYGYT

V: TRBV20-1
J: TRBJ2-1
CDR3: SAVWRAYNEQF

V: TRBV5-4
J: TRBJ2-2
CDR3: ASSLDSTNTGELF

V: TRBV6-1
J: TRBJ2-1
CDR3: ASSFDRGRRNEQF

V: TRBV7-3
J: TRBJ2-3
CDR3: ASSLMGSDTQY

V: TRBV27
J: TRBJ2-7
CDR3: ASSPEGVYEQY

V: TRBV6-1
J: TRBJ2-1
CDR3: ASSGERELSNEQF

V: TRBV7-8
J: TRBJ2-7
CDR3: ASSFGGRAQY

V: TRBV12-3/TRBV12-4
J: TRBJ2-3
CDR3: ASNDRSGGTDTQY

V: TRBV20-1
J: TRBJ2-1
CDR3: SANYHNEQF

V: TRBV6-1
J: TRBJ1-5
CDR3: ASSLRDRETGNQPQH

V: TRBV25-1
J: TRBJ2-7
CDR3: ASSEPSRWPYEQY

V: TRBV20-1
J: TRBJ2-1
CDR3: SASGQLAGGDNNEQF

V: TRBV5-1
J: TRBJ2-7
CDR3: ASSLTGTSSSYEQY